This T cell receptor beta chain was obtained from a study of glioma-infiltrating T cells after dendritic cell vaccination (dated by TCRdb to the mid-2010s). Regarding the study in general: The cohort included about 15 glioblastoma patients drawn from Phase I and II dendritic cell vaccination trials, of whom 9 were newly diagnosed and 6 had recurrent disease. Deep sequencing of TCR beta CDR3 regions was used to quantify tumor-infiltrating lymphocyte content and compare tumor and blood repertoires in dendritic cell-vaccinated glioblastoma patients. Between about 2003 and 2012, patients were given autologous tumor lysate-pulsed dendritic cell vaccination. Survival after dendritic cell vaccination was correlated with TCR sequencing metrics, including TIL content and tumor-blood repertoire overlap. Three intradermal dendritic cell vaccine injections were administered to patients at biweekly intervals in the arm below the axilla. The vaccine consisted of monocyte-derived dendritic cells cultured less than 9 days with IL-4 and GM-CSF, then pulsed overnight with autologous tumor lysate. What the authors observed across the whole study: The cohort was small and heterogeneous, few patients had complete blood and tumor sets, and even fewer had initial-recurrent tumor pairs. The three-group TCR overlap response model was characterized as speculative, and prospective validation of the model was stated to be required. No direct relationship between TCR clonality and survival was found, suggesting that a diverse polyclonal response may matter. After dendritic cell vaccination, a higher estimated pretreatment TIL content predicted longer time to progression and overall survival.

The immunoSEQ assay amplified TCRB CDR3 regions from roughly 2 micrograms of genomic DNA, or from all available DNA when less than that amount was available. The multiplex PCR relied on 60 forward primers for TCR V beta segments and 13 reverse primers for J beta segments. Synthetic control templates were spiked into each sample at limiting dilution to estimate reads per starting template. The Illumina HiSeq System generated 87 bp sequencing reads. The study's own analysis went as follows. PCR and sequencing errors were removed by a nearest neighbor algorithm that merged closely related sequences. TCR overlap was measured as the percentage of unique tumor TCR beta sequences also present in the same patient's peripheral blood. TCRdb took this table from immuneACCESS and kept in-frame rearrangements with V and J called. Such tables lack part of the clones; where checked against another copy, unresolved V genes explain under half of the gap, and the rest is unexplained. Clonal size and the V and J genes are those of that table, whereas D and trimming came from the DNA. The table for this sample lists tens of thousands of clones; 90% to 95% of them were counted only once. The ten largest clonotypes hold under 2.5% of the sample.

A note on this clone: What this receptor recognizes is not known. Base qualities are not at hand, and no much larger clone is one base apart.

Selection of patients required sufficient residual fresh-frozen tumor tissue and over two years of available survival data. An isocitrate dehydrogenase mutation was not carried by any of the glioblastoma patients, although molecular status was otherwise variable. PBMC were collected before vaccination, two weeks after the third vaccination, and at tumor progression if tumor progression occurred. The Qiagen DNeasy Blood extraction Kit was used to extract genomic DNA. Sequenced material: blood, taken before dendritic cell vaccination. This TCR was sampled from a human donor with glioblastoma.

The nucleotide sequence is TGCGCCAGCAGCGTATGGACAGGGGACACTGAAGCTTTCTTT. It encodes CASSVWTGDTEAFF. In this chain, TRBV5-1 is recombined with TRBJ1-1; TRBD1 fits 9 bases in the junction. At the junction V is shortened by 4 bases and J by 3 bases; bases outside the gene matches: 4. Looking up the germline V gene yields CDR1 SGHRS and CDR2 YFSETQ. The CDR3 covers 14 residues, taking in both the cysteine and the phenylalanine. This entry keeps only the CDR3 DNA: 42 bases, framed from base 1.